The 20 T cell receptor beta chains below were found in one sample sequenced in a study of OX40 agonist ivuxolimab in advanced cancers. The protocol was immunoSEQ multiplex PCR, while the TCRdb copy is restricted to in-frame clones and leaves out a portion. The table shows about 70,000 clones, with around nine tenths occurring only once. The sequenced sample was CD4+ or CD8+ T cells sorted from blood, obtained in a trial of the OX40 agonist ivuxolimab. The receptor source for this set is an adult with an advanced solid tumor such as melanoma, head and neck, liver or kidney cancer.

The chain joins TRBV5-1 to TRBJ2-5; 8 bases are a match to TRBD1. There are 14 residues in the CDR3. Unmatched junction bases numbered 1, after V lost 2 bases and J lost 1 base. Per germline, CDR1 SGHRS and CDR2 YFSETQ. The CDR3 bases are TGCGCCAGCAGCTTTCAGGGGGCCCAAGAGACCCAGTACTTC. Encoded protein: CASSFQGAQETQYF. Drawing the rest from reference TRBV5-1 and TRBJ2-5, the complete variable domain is KAGVTQTPRYLIKTRGQQVTLSCSPISGHRSVSWYQQTPGQGLQFLFEYFSETQRNKGNFPGRFSGRQFSNSRSEMNVSTLELGDSALYLCASSFQGAQETQYFGPGTRLLVL.

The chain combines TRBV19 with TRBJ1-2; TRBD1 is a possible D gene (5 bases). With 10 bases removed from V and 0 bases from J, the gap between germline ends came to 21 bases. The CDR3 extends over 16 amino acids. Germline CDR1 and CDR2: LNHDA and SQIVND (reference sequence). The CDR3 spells CATKPPGRSSNYGYTF. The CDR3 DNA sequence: TGTGCCACCAAGCCCCCGGGACGTAGCTCTAACTATGGCTACACCTTC.

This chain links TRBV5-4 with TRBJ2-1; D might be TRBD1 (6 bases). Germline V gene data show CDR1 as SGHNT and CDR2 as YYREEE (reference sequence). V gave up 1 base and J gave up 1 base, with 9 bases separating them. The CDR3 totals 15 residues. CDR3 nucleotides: TGTGCCAGCAGCTTGATAGGGGGTTCCTACAATGAGCAGTTCTTC. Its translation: CASSLIGGSYNEQFF. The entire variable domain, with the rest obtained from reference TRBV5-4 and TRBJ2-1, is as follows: ETGVTQSPTHLIKTRGQQVTLRCSSQSGHNTVSWYQQALGQGPQFIFQYYREEENGRGNFPPRFSGLQFPNYSSELNVNALELDDSALYLCASSLIGGSYNEQFFGPGTRLTVL.

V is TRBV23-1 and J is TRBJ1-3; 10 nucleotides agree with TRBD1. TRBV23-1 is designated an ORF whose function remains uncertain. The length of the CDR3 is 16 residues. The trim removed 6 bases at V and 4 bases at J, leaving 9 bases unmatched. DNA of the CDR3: TGCGCCAGCAGGCCCCTGACAGGGGGCTTAGGAAACACCATATATTTT. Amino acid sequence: CASRPLTGGLGNTIYF.

The CDR3 sequence: CASSEFGSLYGYTF. CDR3 coding DNA: TGTGCCAGCAGTGAGTTTGGCAGCCTCTATGGCTACACCTTC. This chain links TRBV2 with TRBJ1-2; D remains ambiguous. The CDR3 extends over 14 amino acids. V was trimmed by 3 bases and J by 4 bases, leaving 12 bases between them. The germline V gene has CDR1 SNHLY and CDR2 FYNNEI.

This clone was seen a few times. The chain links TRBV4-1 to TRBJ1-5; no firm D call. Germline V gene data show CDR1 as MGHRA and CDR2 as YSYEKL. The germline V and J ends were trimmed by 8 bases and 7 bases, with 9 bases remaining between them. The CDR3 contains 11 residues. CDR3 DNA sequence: TGCGCCAGCCGGAGTAGGCAGCCCCAGCATTTT. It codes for CASRSRQPQHF.

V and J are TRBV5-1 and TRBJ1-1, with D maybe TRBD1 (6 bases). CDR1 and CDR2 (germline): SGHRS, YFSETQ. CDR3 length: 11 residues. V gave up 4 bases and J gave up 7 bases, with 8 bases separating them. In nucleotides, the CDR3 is TGCGCCAGCAGCAGAGGGGGTGAAGCTTTCTTT. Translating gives CASSRGGEAFF. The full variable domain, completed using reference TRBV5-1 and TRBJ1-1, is KAGVTQTPRYLIKTRGQQVTLSCSPISGHRSVSWYQQTPGQGLQFLFEYFSETQRNKGNFPGRFSGRQFSNSRSEMNVSTLELGDSALYLCASSRGGEAFFGQGTRLTVV.

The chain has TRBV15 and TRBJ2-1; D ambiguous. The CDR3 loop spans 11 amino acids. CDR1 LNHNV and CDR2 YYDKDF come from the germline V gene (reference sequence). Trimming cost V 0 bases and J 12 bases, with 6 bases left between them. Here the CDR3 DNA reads TGTGCCACCAGCAGAGATATTGTGCAGTTCTTC. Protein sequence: CATSRDIVQFF.

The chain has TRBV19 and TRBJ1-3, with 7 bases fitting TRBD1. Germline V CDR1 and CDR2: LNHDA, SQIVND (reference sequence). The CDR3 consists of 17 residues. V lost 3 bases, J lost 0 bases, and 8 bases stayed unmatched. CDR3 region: CASSMVWDRSSGNTIYF. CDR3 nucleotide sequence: TGTGCCAGTAGTATGGTTTGGGACAGAAGCTCTGGAAACACCATATATTTT.

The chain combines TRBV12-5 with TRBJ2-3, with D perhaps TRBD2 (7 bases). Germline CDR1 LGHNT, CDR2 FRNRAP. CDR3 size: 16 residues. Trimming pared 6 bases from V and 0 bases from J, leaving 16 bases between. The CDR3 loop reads CASGRTGGPSTDTQYF. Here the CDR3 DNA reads TGTGCTAGTGGGAGGACGGGGGGCCCGAGCACAGATACGCAGTATTTT.

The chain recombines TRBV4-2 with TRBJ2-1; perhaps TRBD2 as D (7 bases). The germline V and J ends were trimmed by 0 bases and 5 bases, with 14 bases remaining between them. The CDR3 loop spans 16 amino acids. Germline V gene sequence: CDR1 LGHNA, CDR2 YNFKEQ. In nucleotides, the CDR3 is TGTGCCAGCAGCCAAGAGGAGAGGGGGGGGAACAATGAGCAGTTCTTC. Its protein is CASSQEERGGNNEQFF.

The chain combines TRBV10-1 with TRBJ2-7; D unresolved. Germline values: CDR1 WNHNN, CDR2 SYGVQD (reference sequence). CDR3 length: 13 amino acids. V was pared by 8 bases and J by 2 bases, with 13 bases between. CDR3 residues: CASGPQGTYEQYF. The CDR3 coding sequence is TGCGCCAGCGGCCCCCAAGGAACCTACGAGCAGTACTTC.

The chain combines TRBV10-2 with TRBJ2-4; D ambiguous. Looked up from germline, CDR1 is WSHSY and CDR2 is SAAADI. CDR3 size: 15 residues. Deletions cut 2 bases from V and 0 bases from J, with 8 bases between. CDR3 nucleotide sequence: TGCGCCAGCAGTGAGACGGGTGCAGCCAAAAACATTCAGTACTTC. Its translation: CASSETGAAKNIQYF.

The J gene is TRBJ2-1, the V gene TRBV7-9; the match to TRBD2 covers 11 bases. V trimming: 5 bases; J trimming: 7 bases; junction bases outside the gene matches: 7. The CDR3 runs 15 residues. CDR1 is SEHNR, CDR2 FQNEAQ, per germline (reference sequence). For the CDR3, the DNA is TGTGCCAGCAGCGTTAGCGGGGGGGCGCTAAATGAGCAGTTCTTC. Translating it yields CASSVSGGALNEQFF.

The CDR3 region has the DNA TGTGCCAGCGCAACTAGCGCAAATCAAGAGACCCAGTACTTC. Residues: CASATSANQETQYF. The chain couples TRBV5-4 to TRBJ2-5, with 7 nucleotides matching TRBD2. Looked up from germline, CDR1 is SGHNT and CDR2 is YYREEE (reference sequence). This CDR3 has 14 residues. The V and J ends lost 7 bases and 2 bases, in that order; junction bases with no gene match: 8.

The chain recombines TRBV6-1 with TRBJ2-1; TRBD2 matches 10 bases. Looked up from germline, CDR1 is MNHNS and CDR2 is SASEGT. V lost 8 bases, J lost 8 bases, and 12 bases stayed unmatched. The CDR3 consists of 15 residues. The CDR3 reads CASSRLAGGSHEQFF. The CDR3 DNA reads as TGTGCCAGCTCCAGACTAGCGGGCGGTTCCCATGAGCAGTTCTTC.

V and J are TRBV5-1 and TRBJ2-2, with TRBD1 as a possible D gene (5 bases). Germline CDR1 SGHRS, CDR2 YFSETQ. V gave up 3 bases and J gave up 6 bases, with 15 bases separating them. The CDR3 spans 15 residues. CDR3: CASSSSPGLPGELFF. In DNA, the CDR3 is TGCGCCAGCAGCTCCTCGCCAGGGTTACCCGGGGAGCTGTTTTTT.

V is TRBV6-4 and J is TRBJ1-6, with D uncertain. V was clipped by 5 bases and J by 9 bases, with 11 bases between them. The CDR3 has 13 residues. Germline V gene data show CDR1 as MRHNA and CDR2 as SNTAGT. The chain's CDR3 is CASSSWWGSPLHF. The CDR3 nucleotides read TGTGCCAGCAGTTCGTGGTGGGGTTCACCCCTCCACTTT.

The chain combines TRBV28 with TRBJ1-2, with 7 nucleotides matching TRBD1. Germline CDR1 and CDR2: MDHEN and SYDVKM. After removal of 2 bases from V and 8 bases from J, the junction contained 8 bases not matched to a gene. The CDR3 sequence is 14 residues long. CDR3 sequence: CASSLRAGGGGYTF. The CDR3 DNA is TGTGCCAGCAGTTTAAGGGCAGGGGGAGGGGGCTACACCTTC.

The CDR3: CASSLSGLSNSPLHF. In nucleotides, the CDR3 is TGTGCCAGCAGTTTATCGGGACTCAGTAATTCACCCCTCCACTTT. This chain connects TRBV6-1 to TRBJ1-6; a possible D gene is TRBD1 (5 bases). V dropped 5 bases and J dropped 6 bases, with 14 bases sitting between them. The CDR3 consists of 15 residues. Germline assignment: CDR1 MNHNS and CDR2 SASEGT.